One T cell receptor beta chain is described in this entry. This CDR3 comprises 13 residues. The V and J ends lost 7 bases and 0 bases, in that order; junction bases with no gene match: 1. Germline CDR1 reads ENHRY; CDR2 reads SYGVKD. Methods used by the authors: Amplification of reference gene primers was used by the study to estimate nucleated cell counts. TCRdb's table, derived via immunoSEQ multiplex PCR, lists solely in-frame clones and lacks some. Clone size and V and J calls were adopted from that table, with D and trimming inferred from the DNA. Here the sample spans around 40,000 clones, about 89% being singletons. The data originate from a study of blood T cell repertoires in COVID-19. About the research overall: From the United States, Italy and Spain came samples of acute and convalescent COVID-19. PBMCs, B-cell-depleted T cells, or T cells provided the cDNA or gDNA that made up the material.

The specimen sequenced was peripheral blood. This chain connects TRBV10-3 to TRBJ2-7; 9 bases map to TRBD2. The clonotype originates from a woman aged 30 to 39 in a cohort sampled during active COVID-19. CDR3 loop: CAIMTSGSYEQYF. CDR3 DNA sequence: TGTGCCATCATGACTAGCGGCTCCTACGAGCAGTACTTC.